These T cell receptor beta chains were read from a single sample in a study of blood T cell repertoires in COVID-19. Only in-frame clones appear in the TCRdb table, and some are missing; sequencing was by immunoSEQ multiplex PCR. The sample consists of hundreds of thousands of clones, 80% to 90% of them appearing once. The sample was PBMCs or T cells enriched from blood (not recorded which). These receptors came from a woman aged 18-30 years who had recovered from COVID-19. Each CDR3 is given with its conserved first and last residue. A D gene is named only where the DNA matches it firmly. Some rows have no size entry. The others give once, few or many, or a class for an expanded clone.

DNA,CDR3,D,J,V,size
TGTGCCAGCTCACCAGGCTTGCTGGCCGCAGGCACTGAAGCTTTCTTT,CASSPGLLAAGTEAFF,-,TRBJ1-1,TRBV18,-
TGCGCCAGCAGCTCCTTAATGGGGGGGCTAGCGGGGATTAGCTCCTACAATGAGCAGTTCTTC,CASSSLMGGLAGISSYNEQFF,TRBD2,TRBJ2-1,TRBV5-1,-
TGTGCCAGCAGCAGACAGGGGGCTAGGGATCAGCCCCAGCATTTT,CASSRQGARDQPQHF,TRBD1,TRBJ1-5,TRBV7-9,once
TGTGCCAGCAGCTTGGGGCTTTCTAGCACAGATACGCAGTATTTT,CASSLGLSSTDTQYF,-,TRBJ2-3,TRBV5-6,-
TGTGCCAGCAGCCAAGGAGATGCGGGGGCCTGGATGGGCACAGATACGCAGTATTTT,CASSQGDAGAWMGTDTQYF,-,TRBJ2-3,TRBV4-2,-
TGCGCCAGCAGCTTGGTTTCACAGGGGGGAGCCAAAAACATTCAGTACTTC,CASSLVSQGGAKNIQYF,TRBD1,TRBJ2-4,TRBV5-1,-
TGTGCCAGCAGTTTATCTACAGGGATGGGTCAGCCCCAGCATTTT,CASSLSTGMGQPQHF,-,TRBJ1-5,TRBV27,-
TGTGCCAGCAGTTACCAGGGGATAAGCACAGATACGCAGTATTTT,CASSYQGISTDTQYF,-,TRBJ2-3,TRBV6-5,once
TGCGCCAGCGGCCCCCAGGGGGCGGACGAGCAGTACTTC,CASGPQGADEQYF,TRBD1,TRBJ2-7,TRBV5-1,once
TGTGCCAGCAGTTTAAGTCTTCCCACAGCCGACTATGGCTACACCTTC,CASSLSLPTADYGYTF,-,TRBJ1-2,TRBV27,-
TGTGCCAGCAGCGTAGCAGGGGATCGGGCAGATACGCAGTATTTT,CASSVAGDRADTQYF,-,TRBJ2-3,TRBV9,-
TGCAGTGCTAGTGGACACCCTTGGACTAGCGGGGGGGCGGGAGAGACCCAGTACTTC,CSASGHPWTSGGAGETQYF,TRBD2,TRBJ2-5,TRBV20-1,-
TGTGCCAGCAGGTTAGGACAGGGAGAAATGAACACTGAAGCTTTCTTT,CASRLGQGEMNTEAFF,TRBD1,TRBJ1-1,TRBV7-3,-
TGTGCCAGCAGTTTAGCAGGCTTGAATAATTCACCCCTCCACTTT,CASSLAGLNNSPLHF,-,TRBJ1-6,TRBV27,-
TGCAGCGTCGCAGGGACTAGATACAATGAGCAGTTCTTC,CSVAGTRYNEQFF,TRBD2,TRBJ2-1,TRBV29-1,once
TGTGCCAGCAGCTTCGGGCGGGGGGTGTCCCACAATGAGCAGTTCTTC,CASSFGRGVSHNEQFF,TRBD2,TRBJ2-1,TRBV7-9,-
TGTGCCAGCAGCTTAGTTATTCAGCCCCAGCATTTT,CASSLVIQPQHF,-,TRBJ1-5,TRBV7-6,-
TGTGCCAGCAGCCAAGGACAGTACTATGGCTACACCTTC,CASSQGQYYGYTF,-,TRBJ1-2,TRBV6-5,few
TGTGCCAGCAGTTTATATCAGCAAGAGACCCAGTACTTC,CASSLYQQETQYF,-,TRBJ2-5,TRBV27,few
TGCGCCAGCAGCTCCGAAGGGGGATCCTACGAGCAGTACTTC,CASSSEGGSYEQYF,-,TRBJ2-7,TRBV5-1,-
TGTGCCAGCAGTTCCTCGGACAGGGGGAAATGGTATGGCTACACCTTC,CASSSSDRGKWYGYTF,TRBD1,TRBJ1-2,TRBV6-5,-
TGTGCCAGTAGTCTTAAGACAGGGGAATCTGAAATGGTAGCTTTCTTT,CASSLKTGESEMVAFF,TRBD1,TRBJ1-1,TRBV19,-